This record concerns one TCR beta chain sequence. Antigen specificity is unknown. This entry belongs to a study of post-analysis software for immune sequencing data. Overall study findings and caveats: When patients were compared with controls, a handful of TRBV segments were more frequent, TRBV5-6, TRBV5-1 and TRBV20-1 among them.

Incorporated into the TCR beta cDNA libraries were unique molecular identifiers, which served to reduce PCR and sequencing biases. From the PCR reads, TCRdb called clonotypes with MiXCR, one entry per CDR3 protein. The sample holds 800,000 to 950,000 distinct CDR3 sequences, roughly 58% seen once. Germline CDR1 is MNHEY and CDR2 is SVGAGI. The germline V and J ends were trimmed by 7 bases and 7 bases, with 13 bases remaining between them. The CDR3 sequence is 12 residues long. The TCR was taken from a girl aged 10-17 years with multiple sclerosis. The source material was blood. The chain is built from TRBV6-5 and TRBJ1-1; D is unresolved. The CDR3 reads CASINEAIEAFF. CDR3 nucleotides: TGTGCCAGCATCAACGAGGCGATTGAAGCTTTCTTT.